These T cell receptor beta chains were read from a single sample in a study of cytomegalovirus exposure and HLA in healthy donors. Data came from immunoSEQ multiplex PCR; TCRdb stores just in-frame clones and leaves some out. The sample lists over 100,000 clones, approximately 70% occurring once. Sample: PBMCs. The receptors here all came from a woman between 25 and 40 years old in good health and CMV-seronegative. The CDR3 runs from the conserved cysteine through the conserved F or W. A D gene is named only where the DNA matches it firmly. A clone size is listed for some rows: how often the clone was seen (once, few, many), or a class if it is expanded.

J: TRBJ1-6
V: TRBV12-5
size: few
length: 17
D: .
CDR3: CASGFSDSSSYNSPLHF
DNA: TGTGCTAGTGGTTTCTCGGACTCGAGCTCCTATAATTCACCCCTCCACTTT

J: TRBJ1-2
V: TRBV25-1
size: .
length: 13
D: TRBD1
CDR3: CASNPHGQGAFHF
DNA: TGTGCCAGCAATCCCCATGGACAGGGGGCATTCCACTTC

J: TRBJ2-7
V: TRBV28
size: .
length: 14
D: TRBD1
CDR3: CASTPRDRGLEQYF
DNA: TGTGCCAGCACCCCCAGGGACAGGGGTCTCGAGCAGTACTTC

J: TRBJ2-3
V: TRBV7-2
size: few
length: 18
D: TRBD2
CDR3: CASSLARNQAGGRDTQYF
DNA: TGTGCCAGCAGCTTAGCGCGAAATCAAGCGGGAGGGCGGGATACGCAGTATTTT

J: TRBJ1-4
V: TRBV19
size: .
length: 15
D: .
CDR3: CASSIVGARNEKLFF
DNA: TGTGCCAGTAGTATTGTAGGGGCGAGAAATGAAAAACTGTTTTTT

J: TRBJ1-1
V: TRBV25-1
size: .
length: 14
D: .
CDR3: CASSALQGYTEAFF
DNA: TGTGCCAGCAGTGCTCTACAGGGCTACACTGAAGCTTTCTTT

J: TRBJ1-2
V: TRBV30
size: .
length: 11
D: .
CDR3: CAATPNYGYTF
DNA: TGTGCCGCAACACCTAACTATGGCTACACCTTC

J: TRBJ1-2
V: TRBV2
size: .
length: 15
D: .
CDR3: CASSPNPGPNYGYTF
DNA: TGTGCCAGCAGTCCCAACCCGGGTCCTAACTATGGCTACACCTTC

J: TRBJ2-3
V: TRBV4-2
size: .
length: 18
D: TRBD2
CDR3: CASSAGSSGGASTDTQYF
DNA: TGTGCCAGCAGTGCCGGCTCTAGCGGGGGAGCTAGCACAGATACGCAGTATTTT

J: TRBJ1-5
V: TRBV15
size: .
length: 14
D: TRBD1
CDR3: CATSKDRGNQPQHF
DNA: TGTGCCACCAGCAAAGACAGGGGCAATCAGCCCCAGCATTTT

J: TRBJ1-1
V: TRBV6-1
size: .
length: 13
D: .
CDR3: CASSETSGVKAFF
DNA: TGTGCCAGCAGTGAAACCTCCGGAGTCAAAGCTTTCTTT

J: TRBJ1-1
V: TRBV30
size: .
length: 15
D: TRBD1
CDR3: CARTGTGSMNTEAFF
DNA: TGTGCCAGGACTGGGACAGGCTCGATGAACACTGAAGCTTTCTTT

J: TRBJ2-7
V: TRBV28
size: .
length: 13
D: .
CDR3: CASSYRLTYEQYF
DNA: TGTGCCAGCAGTTACAGGCTGACCTACGAGCAGTACTTC

J: TRBJ1-1
V: TRBV5-6
size: .
length: 15
D: .
CDR3: CASSPGKGLNTEAFF
DNA: TGTGCCAGCAGCCCCGGTAAGGGGTTGAACACTGAAGCTTTCTTT

J: TRBJ2-2
V: TRBV27
size: .
length: 14
D: TRBD1
CDR3: CASSGQGNTGELFF
DNA: TGTGCCAGCAGCGGACAGGGGAACACCGGGGAGCTGTTTTTT

J: TRBJ1-4
V: TRBV7-9
size: .
length: 13
D: .
CDR3: CASSLYSAEKLFF
DNA: TGTGCCAGCAGCTTATACAGTGCTGAAAAACTGTTTTTT

J: TRBJ2-6
V: TRBV11-3
size: few
length: 16
D: TRBD1
CDR3: CASSLGQGTGANVLTF
DNA: TGTGCCAGCAGCTTAGGACAGGGGACTGGGGCCAACGTCCTGACTTTC

J: TRBJ1-1
V: TRBV5-1
size: .
length: 16
D: .
CDR3: CASSPPYAGAFTEAFF
DNA: TGCGCCAGCAGTCCCCCTTATGCAGGGGCGTTCACTGAAGCTTTCTTT

J: TRBJ1-5
V: TRBV6-6
size: .
length: 11
D: .
CDR3: CASTQGEPQHF
DNA: TGTGCCAGCACCCAAGGGGAGCCCCAGCATTTT

J: TRBJ2-5
V: TRBV2
size: few
length: 15
D: TRBD2
CDR3: CASLHLGGGPETQYF
DNA: TGTGCCAGCCTTCACCTGGGCGGGGGGCCCGAGACCCAGTACTTC

J: TRBJ2-1
V: TRBV29-1
size: .
length: 15
D: TRBD1
CDR3: CSVEANTGDPLDQFF
DNA: TGCAGCGTTGAAGCTAACACAGGGGACCCCCTTGATCAGTTCTTC

J: TRBJ1-1
V: TRBV4-3
size: .
length: 15
D: .
CDR3: CASSQGLRIGTEAFF
DNA: TGCGCCAGCAGCCAGGGACTAAGGATCGGGACTGAAGCTTTCTTT

J: TRBJ2-5
V: TRBV29-1
size: .
length: 13
D: TRBD2
CDR3: CSVERGGQETQYF
DNA: TGCAGCGTTGAACGGGGGGGGCAAGAGACCCAGTACTTC

J: TRBJ2-1
V: TRBV30
size: .
length: 14
D: TRBD2
CDR3: CAWSVLAGNYEQFF
DNA: TGTGCCTGGAGTGTACTAGCGGGGAATTATGAGCAGTTCTTC

J: TRBJ1-6
V: TRBV7-2
size: .
length: 12
D: TRBD1
CDR3: CASSSDRATLHF
DNA: TGTGCCAGCAGCTCGGACAGGGCTACCCTCCACTTT

J: TRBJ1-1
V: TRBV11-1
size: .
length: 16
D: .
CDR3: CASSPHLGRTNTEAFF
DNA: TGTGCCAGCAGCCCCCATCTTGGCAGGACAAACACTGAAGCTTTCTTT

J: TRBJ1-2
V: TRBV5-6
size: .
length: 13
D: .
CDR3: CASSFGTQYGYTF
DNA: TGTGCCAGCAGCTTTGGGACTCAATATGGCTACACCTTC

J: TRBJ1-3
V: TRBV11-2
size: few
length: 12
D: .
CDR3: CASSLVLNTIYF
DNA: TGTGCCAGCAGCTTAGTCCTAAACACCATATATTTT

J: TRBJ2-1
V: TRBV2
size: .
length: 13
D: .
CDR3: CASSGDNYNEQFF
DNA: TGTGCCAGCAGTGGGGACAACTACAATGAGCAGTTCTTC